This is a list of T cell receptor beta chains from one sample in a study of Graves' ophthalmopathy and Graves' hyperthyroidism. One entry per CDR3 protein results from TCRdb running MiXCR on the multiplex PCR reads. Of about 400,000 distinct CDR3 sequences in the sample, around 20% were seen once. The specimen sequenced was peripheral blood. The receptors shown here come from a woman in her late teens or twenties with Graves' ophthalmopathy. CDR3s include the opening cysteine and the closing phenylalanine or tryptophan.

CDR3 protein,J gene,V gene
CASSQGWILPYEQYF,TRBJ2-7,TRBV4-3
CASSSRGEAFF,TRBJ1-1,TRBV12-3/TRBV12-4
CASSERGDTGELFF,TRBJ2-2,TRBV6-4
CASSFGRGGVETQYF,TRBJ2-5,TRBV28
CASTQGATEAFF,TRBJ1-1,TRBV19
CASSLVGRGRVTEAFF,TRBJ1-1,TRBV12-3/TRBV12-4
CASTQSGGYTF,TRBJ1-2,TRBV6-1
CASLGVDETQYF,TRBJ2-5,TRBV11-2
CASNSRGLGPSYEQYF,TRBJ2-7,TRBV7-8
CASSVADRVETQYF,TRBJ2-5,TRBV9
CASSLGRTSGGAQETQYF,TRBJ2-5,TRBV7-8
CASSLGTYRARLLRNTEAFF,TRBJ1-1,TRBV5-1
CASTSLRANVLTF,TRBJ2-6,TRBV5-5
CAWSRVGQVSGNTIYF,TRBJ1-3,TRBV30
CASSSDRSSYNSPLHF,TRBJ1-6,TRBV27
CAILGQLNTEAFF,TRBJ1-1,TRBV10-3
CASSPGGQRSNYGYTF,TRBJ1-2,TRBV6-1
CASSPTMGLSKNIQYF,TRBJ2-4,TRBV4-1
CASSLDRGHEQYF,TRBJ2-7,TRBV4-3
CASSPNPLRGVGYEQYF,TRBJ2-7,TRBV12-3/TRBV12-4
CAWSVPGRPRATEAFF,TRBJ1-1,TRBV30
CASSLWAGHYGYTF,TRBJ1-2,TRBV27
CASSLDPSNQPQHF,TRBJ1-5,TRBV5-1
CASSLKSSGNTIYF,TRBJ1-3,TRBV7-2
CASSTSGSGVDTQYF,TRBJ2-3,TRBV6-1
CASSPGTRDQETQYF,TRBJ2-5,TRBV12-3/TRBV12-4
CAITLKPIRETQYF,TRBJ2-5,TRBV2
CATLPDPNQPQHF,TRBJ1-5,TRBV6-2/TRBV6-3
CASGPTGSVSEQYF,TRBJ2-7,TRBV7-2
CASSSSSGGYTF,TRBJ1-2,TRBV6-1
CASRSGQANSPLHF,TRBJ1-6,TRBV28
CASSFVQVGGTQYF,TRBJ2-5,TRBV6-2/TRBV6-3
CASTRQGVSYEQYF,TRBJ2-7,TRBV6-5
CAINPGQGSYEQYF,TRBJ2-7,TRBV10-3
CASGNGQPSLYEQYF,TRBJ2-7,TRBV4-1
CASSQESTGLGEQYF,TRBJ2-7,TRBV4-3
CASSQVLPGQGTYEQYF,TRBJ2-7,TRBV4-3
CAWSQRESPLHF,TRBJ1-6,TRBV30
CASSLEPVLGYTF,TRBJ1-2,TRBV5-4
CASSQVADGTYEQYF,TRBJ2-7,TRBV4-1
CASRGQGNVYGYTF,TRBJ1-2,TRBV12-3/TRBV12-4
CASTPRGSNSPLHF,TRBJ1-6,TRBV12-3/TRBV12-4
CASKEDRGGSGNTEAFF,TRBJ1-1,TRBV6-2/TRBV6-3
CASSLNAGPAAGELFF,TRBJ2-2,TRBV7-8
CASSLNSATYEQYF,TRBJ2-7,TRBV5-1